These 30 T cell receptor beta chains came from one sample sequenced in a study of blood T cells in healthy people across ages. Combining a sample-barcoded 5' primer with a J-beta primer mix, a second PCR ran for about 6 to 11 cycles. TCRdb recomputed calls from the 5' RACE reads with MiXCR, one row per CDR3 protein. Of 1 million or so distinct CDR3 sequences listed, approximately 26% were seen once; the top ten hold less than 0.85%. The same data also contributed to another study, on T cells of mothers and their children.

Sequenced sample: blood. The source is a girl aged 2 to 9 in good health.

The V gene is TRBV7-9, the J gene TRBJ2-2; 7 nucleotides match TRBD2. V shed 4 bases, J shed 3 bases, and the junction held 17 bases outside the gene matches. Per the germline V gene, CDR1 is SEHNR and CDR2 is FQNEAQ (reference sequence). CDR3 length equals 19 residues. For the CDR3, the DNA is TGTGCCAGCAGCTACCCAACAGCTGACCCAGCGGGACACACCGGGGAGCTGTTTTTT. Translated, it gives CASSYPTADPAGHTGELFF.

The chain employs TRBV7-2 and TRBJ2-5, with D unclear. With the DNA end fitting TRBJ2-7 better, the J assignment may be wrong. Germline CDR1 and CDR2: SGHTA and FQGNSA. The CDR3 runs 14 residues. In DNA form, the CDR3 reads TGTGCCAGCAGCTTCTCAGTGGATTCCTACGAGCAGTACTTC. This translates into CASSFSVDSYEQYF.

In its sample, this clonotype was seen a few times. The V and J genes are TRBV12-3 or TRBV12-4 and TRBJ2-4, with D maybe TRBD2 (6 bases). The V and J ends lost 11 bases and 9 bases respectively, with 20 bases between them. This CDR3 is 13 amino acids long. Written as DNA, the CDR3 is TGTGCCTCGAAAGATCGGCTGGGGGGCATTCAGTACTTC. Protein sequence: CASKDRLGGIQYF.

This clonotype was counted between two and nine times. The V call is TRBV6-5, the J call TRBJ2-5, with D possibly matching TRBD2 (5 bases). This CDR3 is built from 14 residues. Germline V gene data show CDR1 as MNHEY and CDR2 as SVGAGI. With 1 base removed from V and 5 bases from J, the gap between germline ends came to 11 bases. In DNA form, the CDR3 reads TGTGCCAGCAGTTACTGGCCCGGGGAGGAGACCCAGTACTTC. This sequence encodes CASSYWPGEETQYF.

In its sample, this clonotype was seen many times. This chain connects TRBV5-8 to TRBJ2-1; the D is unclear. Germline V gene sequence: CDR1 SGHTS, CDR2 YDEGEE. The CDR3 spans 10 residues. V shed 10 bases and J shed 9 bases, with 11 bases lying between them. The DNA of the CDR3 is TGTGCCTCCCGCGTAGGTGAGCAGTTCTTC. Translated, it gives CASRVGEQFF.

The chain links TRBV20-1 to TRBJ2-5, with a tentative D call TRBD2 (6 bases). Germline lookup yields CDR1 DFQATT and CDR2 SNEGSKA (reference sequence). The CDR3 runs to 13 residues. Trimming removed 3 bases at V and 5 bases at J, with 13 bases between. In DNA form, the CDR3 reads TGCAGTGCTAGTCCAGGGACTCTGGAGACCCAGTACTTC. Translation gives CSASPGTLETQYF.

The chain couples TRBV5-1 to TRBJ2-5; D is ambiguous. The end of the DNA is better explained by TRBJ2-7, so the J call may be wrong. This CDR3 region has 13 residues. Germline V gene sequence: CDR1 SGHRS, CDR2 YFSETQ. CDR3 bases: TGCGCCAGCAGCAGCGTGGGCGTCTACGAGCAGTACTTC. This sequence encodes CASSSVGVYEQYF.

The rearrangement uses TRBV5-1 and TRBJ1-1; no definite D call. The CDR3 is made up of 15 amino acids. Per germline, CDR1 SGHRS and CDR2 YFSETQ. Trimming pared 0 bases from V and 1 base from J, leaving 10 bases between. CDR3 in amino acids: CASSLGTTPNTEAFF. Written as DNA, the CDR3 is TGCGCCAGCAGCTTGGGGACCACACCGAACACTGAAGCTTTCTTT.

This chain joins TRBV29-1 and TRBJ2-5; TRBD2 matches 11 bases. The junction had 8 bases not matched to a gene; V was cut back by 6 bases and J by 5 bases. CDR3 length: 14 residues. Germline V gene sequence: CDR1 SQVTM, CDR2 ANQGSEA. The CDR3 sequence is CSVTIAGGMETQYF. The CDR3 DNA is TGCAGCGTAACCATAGCGGGGGGGATGGAGACCCAGTACTTC.

This clonotype was seen more than once but under ten times. The genes are TRBV7-9 and TRBJ2-1, with D possibly being TRBD2 (7 bases). This CDR3 is 17 amino acids long. The germline gives CDR1 SEHNR, CDR2 FQNEAQ (reference sequence). The ends were cut back, 8 bases at V and 0 bases at J, with 20 bases in the middle. CDR3: CASGKWNGGHSYNEQFF. The CDR3 coding sequence is TGTGCCAGCGGCAAATGGAACGGGGGGCACTCCTACAATGAGCAGTTCTTC.

The chain joins TRBV7-2 to TRBJ2-7; weak D call: TRBD2 (6 bases). This CDR3 is built from 13 residues. Germline-derived CDR1 and CDR2 are SGHTA and FQGNSA. V lost 1 base, J lost 9 bases, and 13 bases lay in between. The chain's CDR3 is CASSLVEISGQYF. The CDR3 region has the DNA TGTGCCAGCAGCTTAGTCGAGATTAGCGGGCAGTACTTC.

The chain employs TRBV20-1 and TRBJ1-3, with unresolved D. Per germline, CDR1 DFQATT and CDR2 SNEGSKA (reference sequence). The CDR3 length is 11 residues. Trimming cost V 6 bases and J 4 bases, with 7 bases left between them. CDR3 in DNA: TGCAGTGCGAGGCAGGGAAACACCATATATTTT. Translation: CSARQGNTIYF.

This clonotype was detected a few times. The V and J genes are TRBV9 and TRBJ2-5; D may correspond to TRBD1 or TRBD2 (5 bases each). Trimming pared 1 base from V and 4 bases from J, leaving 14 bases between. Germline CDR1 is SGDLS and CDR2 is YYNGEE. The CDR3 contains 15 residues. CDR3 nucleotide sequence: TGTGCCAGCAGCGTATCCGGGGCCGTAGGAGAGACCCAGTACTTC. This codes for CASSVSGAVGETQYF.

J is TRBJ1-2 and V is TRBV27, with 10 bases that match TRBD1. The V gene end was trimmed by 5 bases and the J gene end by 3 bases; junction bases not matched to a gene: 6. There are 15 residues in the CDR3. Germline V gene sequence: CDR1 MNHEY, CDR2 SMNVEV (reference sequence). The CDR3: CASSPRQGAHYGYTF. The CDR3 bases are TGTGCCAGCAGTCCGCGACAGGGGGCCCACTATGGCTACACCTTC.

The chain combines TRBV3-1 with TRBJ2-2; TRBD1 matches at 10 bases. The V gene's germline CDR1 is LGHDT and CDR2 YNNKEL (reference sequence). The CDR3 is made up of 16 amino acids. V lost 3 bases and J lost 4; bases outside the gene matches: 5. The CDR3 loop is CASSHFWTGGTGELFF. CDR3 DNA sequence: TGTGCCAGCAGCCATTTCTGGACAGGGGGCACCGGGGAGCTGTTTTTT.

This clonotype showed up just a few times. This CDR3 is CSAAGDSVEKLFF. The CDR3 nucleotides are TGCAGCGCGGCGGGTGACTCTGTCGAAAAACTGTTTTTT. This chain connects TRBV29-1 to TRBJ1-4, with D unclear. Germline loops: CDR1 SQVTM, CDR2 ANQGSEA. This CDR3 comprises 13 residues. V was clipped by 7 bases and J by 8 bases, with 17 bases between them.

This clonotype has a single count. The rearrangement links TRBV5-1 to TRBJ2-1; D is unresolved. The CDR3 contains 13 residues. Between the trimmed V and J ends, which lost 2 bases and 9 bases, there was a span of 12 bases. Germline-derived CDR1 and CDR2 are SGHRS and YFSETQ. The CDR3 DNA sequence: TGCGCCAGCAGCTTCGCCGGCTCCAGTGAGCAGTTCTTC. Translating it yields CASSFAGSSEQFF.

J is TRBJ1-1 and V is TRBV5-1, with a weak D call TRBD1 (6 bases). Germline V gene data show CDR1 as SGHRS and CDR2 as YFSETQ. With 5 bases removed from V and 2 bases from J, the gap between germline ends came to 16 bases. The CDR3 is 15 amino acids. The CDR3 DNA sequence: TGCGCCAGCAGGCGGACAGAGATTACTAACACTGAAGCTTTCTTT. Translation: CASRRTEITNTEAFF.

The chain has TRBV6-1 and TRBJ2-1; 8 bases map to TRBD2. Unmatched junction bases numbered 6, after V lost 5 bases and J lost 3 bases. Germline lookup yields CDR1 MNHNS and CDR2 SASEGT. This CDR3 has 15 amino acids. The CDR3 is CASSPGTRVYNEQFF. The CDR3 nucleotides are TGTGCCAGCAGTCCCGGGACTAGGGTCTACAATGAGCAGTTCTTC.

This clonotype was seen more than once but under ten times. The V call is TRBV20-1, the J call TRBJ2-5; D tentatively reads TRBD1 or TRBD2 (5 bases each). Germline loops: CDR1 DFQATT, CDR2 SNEGSKA (reference sequence). The CDR3 is 15 amino acids. V was trimmed by 6 bases and J by 2 bases, leaving 19 bases between them. The CDR3 spells CSASGTVDAQETQYF. In DNA form, the CDR3 reads TGCAGTGCCTCCGGGACCGTGGATGCTCAAGAGACCCAGTACTTC.

On this clonotype: Because it lacks the conserved phenylalanine or tryptophan at the end, this CDR3 is likely a read error. The chain joins TRBV11-2 to TRBJ2-2; D unresolved. The CDR3 has 12 amino acids. Per the germline V gene, CDR1 is SGHAT and CDR2 is FQNNGV. V was cut by 7 bases and J by 6 bases, with 9 bases left in between. The CDR3, as DNA: TGTGCCAGCATGAGCATGGCCGGGGAGCTGTTTCTT. Protein: CASMSMAGELFL.

V and J are TRBV5-1 and TRBJ2-1; D gene ambiguous. This CDR3 is 13 amino acids long. Germline V gives CDR1 SGHRS, CDR2 YFSETQ. Trimming cost V 4 bases and J 5 bases, with 10 bases left between them. In DNA form, the CDR3 reads TGCGCCAGCAGCCACGGAGCCAACAATGAGCAGTTCTTC. It is translated as CASSHGANNEQFF.

CDR3 DNA sequence: TGTGCCAGCAGTGAGTCCGGGAGGAATACGCAGTATTTT. Its translation is CASSESGRNTQYF. This sequence joins TRBV6-1 and TRBJ2-3; 7 nucleotides match TRBD2. Trimming cost V 3 bases and J 7 bases; bases outside gene matches: 4. The CDR3 has 13 residues. The V gene's germline CDR1 is MNHNS and CDR2 SASEGT.

The J gene is TRBJ2-7, the V gene TRBV3-1; 7 nucleotides agree with TRBD1. There are 15 residues in the CDR3. Germline CDR1 reads LGHDT; CDR2 reads YNNKEL (reference sequence). Germline trimming cut 0 bases from V and 3 bases from J; bases unmatched to any gene: 5. The CDR3 loop is CASSQEGGRDYEQYF. The CDR3 DNA reads TGTGCCAGCAGCCAAGAAGGGGGCCGGGACTACGAGCAGTACTTC.

The chain links TRBV20-1 to TRBJ2-7; 8 bases match TRBD1. Looked up from germline, CDR1 is DFQATT and CDR2 is SNEGSKA (reference sequence). Germline trimming cut 5 bases from V and 1 base from J; bases unmatched to any gene: 1. The CDR3 consists of 12 residues. In DNA, the CDR3 is TGCAGTGCTGACAGGGGATCCTACGAGCAGTACTTC. Its protein is CSADRGSYEQYF.

The genes are TRBV2 and TRBJ2-3, with 9 bases aligning to TRBD2. The germline gives CDR1 SNHLY, CDR2 FYNNEI. The CDR3 is made up of 13 amino acids. V dropped 10 bases and J dropped 7; count of bases not matched to a gene: 9. CDR3 loop: CATKRTSAYTQYF. The CDR3 DNA is TGTGCCACCAAAAGGACTAGCGCTTATACGCAGTATTTT.

This chain joins TRBV20-1 and TRBJ2-3; D is ambiguous. The germline V gene has CDR1 DFQATT and CDR2 SNEGSKA (reference sequence). The CDR3 loop spans 12 amino acids. Trimming pared 4 bases from V and 3 bases from J, leaving 8 bases between. CDR3 sequence reads: CSATPSTDTQYF. The CDR3 DNA reads TGCAGTGCTACCCCCAGTACAGATACGCAGTATTTT.

There are a few counts of this clonotype. The V call is TRBV6-5, the J call TRBJ2-1; 8 nucleotides agree with TRBD2. Trimming removed 5 bases from V and 7 bases from J; junction bases left unmatched: 4. In germline, CDR1 is MNHEY, CDR2 SVGAGI. The CDR3 has 13 amino acids. CDR3 protein: CASSPGLENEQFF. The CDR3 nucleotides read TGTGCCAGCAGTCCGGGACTAGAGAATGAGCAGTTCTTC.

This clonotype came up a few times. The chain joins TRBV14 to TRBJ2-5; D possibly corresponds to TRBD1 (6 bases). Germline V gene lookup returns CDR1 SGHDN and CDR2 FVKESK. This CDR3 comprises 12 residues. Trimming removed 2 bases from V and 13 bases from J, with 14 bases in between. The CDR3 reads CASSQYEGQGYF. CDR3 sequence (DNA): TGTGCCAGCAGCCAATACGAGGGACAAGGGTACTTC.

V usage is TRBV7-2 and J usage is TRBJ2-7; maybe TRBD1 (5 bases). The CDR3 is 15 residues long. The V and J ends lost 2 bases and 4 bases respectively, with 15 bases between them. Per the germline V gene, CDR1 is SGHTA and CDR2 is FQGNSA. CDR3 loop: CASSLRISGRYEQYF. The CDR3, as DNA: TGTGCCAGCAGCTTAAGGATCTCAGGGCGGTACGAGCAGTACTTC.